This T cell receptor beta chain was retrieved from a study of T cells after yellow fever vaccination. TCRdb passed the 5' RACE reads through MiXCR, listing each CDR3 protein once. The sample gives about 320,000 distinct CDR3 sequences, around 4.5% of which show up once; approximately 19% is in the top ten. Trimming pared 7 bases from V and 0 bases from J, leaving 7 bases between. This CDR3 comprises 12 residues. Germline V gives CDR1 SGHRS, CDR2 YFSETQ. This specimen was PBMCs, taken 15 days after the yellow fever booster vaccination. This sequence was found in a man in his late teens or twenties who received the YFV17D yellow fever vaccine. This rearrangement joins TRBV5-1 to TRBJ2-5; unclear D gene. The CDR3 nucleotides read TGCGCCAGCGCAGAGTACCAAGAGACCCAGTACTTC. Translated, it gives CASAEYQETQYF.